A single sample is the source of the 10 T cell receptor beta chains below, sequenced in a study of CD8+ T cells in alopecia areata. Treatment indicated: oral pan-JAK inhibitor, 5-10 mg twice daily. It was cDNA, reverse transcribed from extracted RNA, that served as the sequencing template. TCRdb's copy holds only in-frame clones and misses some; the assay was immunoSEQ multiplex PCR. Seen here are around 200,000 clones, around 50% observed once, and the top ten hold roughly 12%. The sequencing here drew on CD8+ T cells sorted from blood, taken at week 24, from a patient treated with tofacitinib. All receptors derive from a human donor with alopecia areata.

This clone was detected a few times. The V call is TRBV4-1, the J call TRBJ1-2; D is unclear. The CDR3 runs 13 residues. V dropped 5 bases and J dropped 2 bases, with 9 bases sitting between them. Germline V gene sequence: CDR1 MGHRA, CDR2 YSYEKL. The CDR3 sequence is CASSTGSNYGYTF. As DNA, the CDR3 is TGCGCCAGCAGCACGGGGTCGAACTATGGCTACACCTTC.

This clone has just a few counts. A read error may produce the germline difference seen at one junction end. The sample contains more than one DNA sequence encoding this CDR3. The CDR3 nucleotides read TGTGCCAGCAGCGCCTCAGGTGGGGGCACGGATACGCAGTATTTT. Residues: CASSASGGGTDTQYF. This rearrangement joins TRBV9 to TRBJ2-3; maybe TRBD1 (6 bases). The CDR3 is 15 amino acids. The germline gives CDR1 SGDLS, CDR2 YYNGEE.

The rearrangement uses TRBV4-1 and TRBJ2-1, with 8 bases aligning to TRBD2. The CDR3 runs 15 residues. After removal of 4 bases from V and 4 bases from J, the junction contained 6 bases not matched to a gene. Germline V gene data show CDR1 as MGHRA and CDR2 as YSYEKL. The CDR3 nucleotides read TGCGCCAGCAGCCGTATAGCGGGAAATTACAATGAGCAGTTCTTC. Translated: CASSRIAGNYNEQFF.

This chain's CDR3 is CASSLTGGETQYF. In DNA, the CDR3 is TGTGCCAGCAGTTTAACAGGGGGTGAGACCCAGTACTTC. The chain links TRBV28 to TRBJ2-5; 8 nucleotides agree with TRBD1. Unmatched junction bases numbered 1, after V lost 2 bases and J lost 5 bases. The CDR3 is 13 residues long. CDR1 MDHEN and CDR2 SYDVKM come from the germline V gene.

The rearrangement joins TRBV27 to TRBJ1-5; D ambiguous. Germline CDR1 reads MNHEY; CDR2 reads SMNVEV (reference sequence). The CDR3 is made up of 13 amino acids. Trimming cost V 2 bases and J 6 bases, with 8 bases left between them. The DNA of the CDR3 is TGTGCCAGCAGTTTAGGGGTTGGTCAGCCCCAGCATTTT. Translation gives CASSLGVGQPQHF.

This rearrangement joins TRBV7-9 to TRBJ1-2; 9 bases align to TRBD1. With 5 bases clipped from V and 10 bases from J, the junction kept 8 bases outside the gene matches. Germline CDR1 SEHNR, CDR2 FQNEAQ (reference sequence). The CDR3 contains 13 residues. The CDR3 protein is CASSIWTGEDYTF. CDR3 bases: TGTGCCAGCAGCATCTGGACAGGGGAGGACTACACCTTC.

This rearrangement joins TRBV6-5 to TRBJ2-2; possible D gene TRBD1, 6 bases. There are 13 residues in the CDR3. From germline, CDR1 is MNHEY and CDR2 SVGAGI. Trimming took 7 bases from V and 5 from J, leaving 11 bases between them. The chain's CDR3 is CASMFTGTGELFF. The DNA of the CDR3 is TGTGCCAGCATGTTCACAGGGACCGGGGAGCTGTTTTTT.

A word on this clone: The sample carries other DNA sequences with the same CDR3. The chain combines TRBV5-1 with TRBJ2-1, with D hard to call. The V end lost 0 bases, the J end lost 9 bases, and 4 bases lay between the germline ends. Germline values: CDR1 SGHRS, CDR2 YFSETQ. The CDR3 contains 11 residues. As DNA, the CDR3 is TGCGCCAGCAGCTTGGGGTCTGAGCAGTTCTTC. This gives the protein CASSLGSEQFF. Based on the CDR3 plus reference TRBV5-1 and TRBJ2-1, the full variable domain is KAGVTQTPRYLIKTRGQQVTLSCSPISGHRSVSWYQQTPGQGLQFLFEYFSETQRNKGNFPGRFSGRQFSNSRSEMNVSTLELGDSALYLCASSLGSEQFFGPGTRLTVL.

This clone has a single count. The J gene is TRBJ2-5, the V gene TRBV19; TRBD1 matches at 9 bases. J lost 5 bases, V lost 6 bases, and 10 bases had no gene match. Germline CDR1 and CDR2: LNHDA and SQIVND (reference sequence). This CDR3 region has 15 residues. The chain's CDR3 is CASSSRDRAMETQYF. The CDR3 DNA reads TGTGCCAGTAGCTCCAGGGACAGGGCGATGGAGACCCAGTACTTC.

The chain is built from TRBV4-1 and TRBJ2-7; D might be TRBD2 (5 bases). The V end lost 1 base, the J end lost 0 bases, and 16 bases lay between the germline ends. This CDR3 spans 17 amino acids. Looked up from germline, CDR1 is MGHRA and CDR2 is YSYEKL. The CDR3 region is CASSQVLPSGHSYEQYF. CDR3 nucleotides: TGCGCCAGCAGCCAAGTCCTCCCAAGCGGTCACTCCTACGAGCAGTACTTC.